This T cell receptor (beta chain) is from a study of blood T cells in healthy people across ages. Broader study findings: Diversity estimates from one million T cells were considered underestimates.

It was with a sample-barcoded 5' primer and a J-beta primer mix that a second PCR of about 7 to 12 cycles was run. TCRdb reanalysed the 5' RACE reads using MiXCR and keeps one entry per CDR3 protein. The profile covers some 1.6 million distinct CDR3 sequences, with roughly a third appearing a single time and around 11% taken by the ten largest. Healthy individuals of Caucasian origin from Russia, aged roughly 6 to 100, served as donors. Turning to this clonotype: As yet, its antigen is unknown. The junction differs from germline at one of its ends, possibly a read error.

CDR1 is LNHDA and CDR2 is SQIVND in the germline V gene (reference sequence). This CDR3 is built from 14 residues. The rearrangement joins TRBV19 to TRBJ2-1; D is possibly TRBD2 (6 bases). The receptor was derived from a woman between 25 and 40 years old in good health. The sample taken for sequencing was blood. The CDR3 bases are TGTGCCAGTAGCAAAAAGCGGGTCTACGATGAGCAGTTCTTC. Protein product: CASSKKRVYDEQFF.